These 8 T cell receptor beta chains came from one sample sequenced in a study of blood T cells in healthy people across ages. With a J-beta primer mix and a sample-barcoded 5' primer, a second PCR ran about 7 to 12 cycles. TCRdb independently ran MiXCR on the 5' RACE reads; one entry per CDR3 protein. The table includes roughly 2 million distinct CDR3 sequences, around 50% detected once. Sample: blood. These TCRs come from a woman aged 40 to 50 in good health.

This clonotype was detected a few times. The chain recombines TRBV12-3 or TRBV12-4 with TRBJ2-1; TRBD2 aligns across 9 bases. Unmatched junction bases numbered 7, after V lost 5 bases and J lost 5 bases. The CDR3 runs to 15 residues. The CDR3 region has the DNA TGTGCCAGCAGTACTGCGGGGGGGCCAGACAATGAGCAGTTCTTC. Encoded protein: CASSTAGGPDNEQFF.

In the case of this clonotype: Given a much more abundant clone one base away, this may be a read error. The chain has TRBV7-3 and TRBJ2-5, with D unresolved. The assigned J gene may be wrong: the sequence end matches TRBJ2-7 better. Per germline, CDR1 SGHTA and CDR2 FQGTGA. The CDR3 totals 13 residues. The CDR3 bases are TGTGCCAGCAGCTTAAAGGAGTCCTACGAGCAGTACTTC. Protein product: CASSLKESYEQYF.

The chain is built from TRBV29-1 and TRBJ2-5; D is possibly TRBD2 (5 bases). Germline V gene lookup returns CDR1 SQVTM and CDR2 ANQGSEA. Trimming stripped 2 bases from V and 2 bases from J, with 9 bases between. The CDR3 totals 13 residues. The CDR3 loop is CSVESGNQETQYF. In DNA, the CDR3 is TGCAGCGTTGAATCGGGGAATCAAGAGACCCAGTACTTC. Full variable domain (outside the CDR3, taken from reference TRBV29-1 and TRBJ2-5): SAVISQKPSRDICQRGTSLTIQCQVDSQVTMMFWYRQQPGQSLTLIATANQGSEATYESGFVIDKFPISRPNLTFSTLTVSNMSPEDSSIYLCSVESGNQETQYFGPGTRLLVL.

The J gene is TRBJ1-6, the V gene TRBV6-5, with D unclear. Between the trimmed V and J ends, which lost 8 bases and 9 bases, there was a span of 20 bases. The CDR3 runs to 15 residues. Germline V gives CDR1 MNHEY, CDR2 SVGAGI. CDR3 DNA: TGTGCCAGCTCCGGATCCGGCAGGTTCGCTTCACCCCTCCACTTT. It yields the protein CASSGSGRFASPLHF.

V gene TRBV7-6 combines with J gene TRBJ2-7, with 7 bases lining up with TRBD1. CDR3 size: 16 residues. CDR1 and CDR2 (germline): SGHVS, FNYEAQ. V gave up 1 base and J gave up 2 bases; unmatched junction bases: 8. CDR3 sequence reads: CASSLETGLAAYEQYF. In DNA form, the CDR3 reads TGTGCCAGCAGCTTAGAGACAGGGCTGGCGGCCTACGAGCAGTACTTC.

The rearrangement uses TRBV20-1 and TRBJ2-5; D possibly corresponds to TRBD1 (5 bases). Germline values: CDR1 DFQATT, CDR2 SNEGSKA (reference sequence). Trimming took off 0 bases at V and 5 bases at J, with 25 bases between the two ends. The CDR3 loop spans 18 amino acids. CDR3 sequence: CSARDFTVPGTSGETQYF. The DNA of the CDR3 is TGCAGTGCTAGAGATTTTACAGTCCCCGGTACTTCAGGGGAGACCCAGTACTTC.

CDR3 amino acids: CASSYGTGLFEQYF. The CDR3 nucleotides read TGTGCCAGCAGTTACGGGACAGGGTTGTTCGAGCAGTACTTC. The V call is TRBV6-6, the J call TRBJ2-7; 9 positions match TRBD1. This CDR3 spans 14 amino acids. V was pared by 2 bases and J by 6 bases, with 5 bases of the junction left unmatched. Germline CDR1 is MNHNY and CDR2 is SVGAGI (reference sequence).

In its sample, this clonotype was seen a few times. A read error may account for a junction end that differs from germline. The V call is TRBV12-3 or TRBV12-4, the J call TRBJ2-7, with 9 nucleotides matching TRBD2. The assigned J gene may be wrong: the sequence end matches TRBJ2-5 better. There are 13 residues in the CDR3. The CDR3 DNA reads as TGTGTCAGCGGGAGGACAGGAGGAGAGACCCAGTACTTC. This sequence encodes CVSGRTGGETQYF.